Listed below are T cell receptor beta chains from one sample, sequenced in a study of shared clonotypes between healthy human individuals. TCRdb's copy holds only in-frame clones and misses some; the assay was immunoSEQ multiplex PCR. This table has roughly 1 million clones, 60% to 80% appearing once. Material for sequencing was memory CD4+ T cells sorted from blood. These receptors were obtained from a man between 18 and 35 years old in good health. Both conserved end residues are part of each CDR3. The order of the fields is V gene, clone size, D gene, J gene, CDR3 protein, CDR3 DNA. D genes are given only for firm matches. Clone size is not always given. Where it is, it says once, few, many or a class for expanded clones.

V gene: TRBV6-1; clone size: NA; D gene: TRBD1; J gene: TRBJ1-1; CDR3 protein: CASTVTGVNTEAFF; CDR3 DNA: TGTGCCAGCACTGTGACAGGGGTGAACACTGAAGCTTTCTTT
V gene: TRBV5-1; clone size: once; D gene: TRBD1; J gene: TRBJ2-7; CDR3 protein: CASSRDRGPFYEQYF; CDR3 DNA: TGCGCCAGCAGCCGCGACAGGGGTCCATTCTACGAGCAGTACTTC
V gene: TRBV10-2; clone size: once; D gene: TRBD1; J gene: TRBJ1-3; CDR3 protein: CATGGQGTGNTIYF; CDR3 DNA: TGCGCCACCGGAGGACAGGGGACTGGAAACACCATATATTTT
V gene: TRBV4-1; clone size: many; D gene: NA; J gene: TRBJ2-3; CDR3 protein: CASSQVLPTDTQYF; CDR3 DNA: TGCGCCAGCAGCCAAGTATTACCCACAGATACGCAGTATTTT
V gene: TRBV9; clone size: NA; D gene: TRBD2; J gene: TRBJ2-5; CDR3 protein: CASSILAGGPETQYF; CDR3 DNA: TGTGCCAGCAGCATATTAGCGGGGGGGCCAGAGACCCAGTACTTC
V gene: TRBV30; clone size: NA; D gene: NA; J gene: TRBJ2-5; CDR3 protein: CAWTSWETQYF; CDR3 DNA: TGTGCCTGGACATCGTGGGAGACCCAGTACTTC
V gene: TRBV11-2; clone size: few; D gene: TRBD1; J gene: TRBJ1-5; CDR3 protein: CASSPGTVSNQPQHF; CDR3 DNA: TGTGCCAGCAGCCCCGGGACAGTTAGCAATCAGCCCCAGCATTTT
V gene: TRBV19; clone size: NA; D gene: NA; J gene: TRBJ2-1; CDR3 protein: CASSQRRPTSSYNEQFF; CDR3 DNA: TGTGCCAGTAGCCAAAGGCGTCCTACCTCCTCCTACAATGAGCAGTTCTTC
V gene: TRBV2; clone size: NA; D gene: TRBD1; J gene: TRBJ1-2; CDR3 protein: CASRNDRTGYGYTF; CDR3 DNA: TGTGCCAGCAGGAATGACAGGACAGGCTATGGCTACACCTTC
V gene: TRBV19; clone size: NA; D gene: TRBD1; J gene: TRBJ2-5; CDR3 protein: CASSRDRGQQETQYF; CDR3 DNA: TGTGCCAGTAGTAGGGACAGGGGACAGCAAGAGACCCAGTACTTC
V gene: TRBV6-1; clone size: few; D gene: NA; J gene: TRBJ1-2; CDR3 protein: CASTRASLYGYTF; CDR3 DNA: TGTGCCAGCACGAGGGCTTCGCTCTATGGCTACACCTTC
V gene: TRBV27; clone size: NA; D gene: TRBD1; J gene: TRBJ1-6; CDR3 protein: CASSFLQGKSPLHF; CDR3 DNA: TGTGCCAGCAGTTTTTTACAGGGGAAGTCACCCCTCCACTTT
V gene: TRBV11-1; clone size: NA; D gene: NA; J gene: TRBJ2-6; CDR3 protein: CASRPSGANVLTF; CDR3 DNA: TGTGCCAGCCGACCCTCTGGGGCCAACGTCCTGACTTTC
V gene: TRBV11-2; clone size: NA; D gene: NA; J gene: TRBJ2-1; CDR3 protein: CASRSLSRRGSYNEQFF; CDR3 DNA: TGTGCCAGCCGCAGCTTAAGCCGCAGGGGATCCTACAATGAGCAGTTCTTC
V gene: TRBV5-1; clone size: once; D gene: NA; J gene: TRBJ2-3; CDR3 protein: CASSLTGRGTDTQYF; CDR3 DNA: TGCGCCAGCAGCTTGACAGGGCGGGGAACAGATACGCAGTATTTT
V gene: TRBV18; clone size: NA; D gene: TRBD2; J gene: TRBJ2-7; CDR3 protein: CASSPNLAREPSEQYF; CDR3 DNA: TGTGCCAGCTCACCAAATTTGGCGCGGGAGCCCTCCGAGCAGTACTTC
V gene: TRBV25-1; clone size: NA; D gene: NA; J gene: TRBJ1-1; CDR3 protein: CASSEYGQPEAFF; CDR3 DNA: TGTGCCAGCAGTGAATATGGACAGCCTGAAGCTTTCTTT
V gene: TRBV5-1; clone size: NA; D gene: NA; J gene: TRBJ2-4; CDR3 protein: CASSLEGSGGQNIQYF; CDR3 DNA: TGCGCCAGCAGCTTGGAAGGCAGTGGGGGTCAAAACATTCAGTACTTC
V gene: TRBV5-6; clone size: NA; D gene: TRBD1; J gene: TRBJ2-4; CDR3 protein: CASSAGTGKNIQYF; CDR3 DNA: TGTGCCAGCAGCGCCGGGACAGGGAAAAACATTCAGTACTTC
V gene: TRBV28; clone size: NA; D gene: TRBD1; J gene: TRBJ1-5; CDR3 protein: CASASRDRAQHF; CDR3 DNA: TGTGCCAGCGCGTCCCGGGACAGAGCTCAGCATTTT
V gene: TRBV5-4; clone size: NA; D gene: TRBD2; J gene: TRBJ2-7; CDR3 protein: CASSLSTSGRSSYEQYF; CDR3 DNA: TGTGCCAGCAGCTTGAGCACTAGCGGGAGGAGCTCCTACGAGCAGTACTTC
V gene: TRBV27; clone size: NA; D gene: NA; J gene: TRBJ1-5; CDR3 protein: CASSFREGNQPQHF; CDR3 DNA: TGTGCCAGCAGTTTCCGGGAGGGCAATCAGCCCCAGCATTTT
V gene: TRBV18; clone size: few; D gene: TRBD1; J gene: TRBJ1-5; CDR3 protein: CASSLGQAEGHF; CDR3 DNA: TGTGCCAGCTCGCTTGGACAGGCCGAGGGGCATTTT
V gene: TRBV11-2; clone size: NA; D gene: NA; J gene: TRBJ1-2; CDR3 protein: CASSLSRAGGYTF; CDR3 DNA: TGTGCCAGCAGCTTAAGCAGGGCCGGCGGCTACACCTTC
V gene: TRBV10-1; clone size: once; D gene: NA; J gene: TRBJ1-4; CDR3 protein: CASSEVGTNEKLFF; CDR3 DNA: TGCGCCAGCAGTGAAGTGGGGACTAATGAAAAACTGTTTTTT
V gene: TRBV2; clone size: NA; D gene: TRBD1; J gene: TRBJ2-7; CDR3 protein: CASSGDRSSYEQYF; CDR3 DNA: TGTGCCAGCAGTGGGGACAGAAGCTCCTACGAGCAGTACTTC
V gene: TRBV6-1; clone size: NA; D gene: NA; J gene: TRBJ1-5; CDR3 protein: CASSRGLNQPQHF; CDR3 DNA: TGTGCCAGCTCTAGGGGCCTCAATCAGCCCCAGCATTTT
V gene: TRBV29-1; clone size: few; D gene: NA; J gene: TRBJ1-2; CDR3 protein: CSGSQQGGYGYTF; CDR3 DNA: TGCAGCGGGTCCCAACAAGGTGGTTATGGCTACACCTTC
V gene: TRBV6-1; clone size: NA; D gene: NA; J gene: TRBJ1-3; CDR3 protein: CASSDSRERRNTIYF; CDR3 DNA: TGTGCCAGCAGTGATAGCAGGGAGAGGAGGAACACCATATATTTT
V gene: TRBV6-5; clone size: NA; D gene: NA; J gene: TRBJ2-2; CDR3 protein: CASSWAGGSGELFF; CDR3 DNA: TGTGCCAGCAGTTGGGCAGGGGGGTCCGGGGAGCTGTTTTTT
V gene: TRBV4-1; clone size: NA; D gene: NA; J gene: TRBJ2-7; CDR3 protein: CASSLGQNSYEQYF; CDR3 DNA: TGCGCCAGCAGCCTCGGACAAAACTCCTACGAGCAGTACTTC
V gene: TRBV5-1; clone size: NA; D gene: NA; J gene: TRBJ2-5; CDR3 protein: CASSVGRTDSKETQYF; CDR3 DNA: TGCGCCAGCAGCGTGGGACGGACCGACTCAAAAGAGACCCAGTACTTC
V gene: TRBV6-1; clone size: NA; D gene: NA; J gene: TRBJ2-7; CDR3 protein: CATPGKGSNYEQYF; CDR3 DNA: TGTGCCACCCCAGGGAAGGGGTCCAACTACGAGCAGTACTTC
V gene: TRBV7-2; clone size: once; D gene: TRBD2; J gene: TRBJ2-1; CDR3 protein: CASSSFGTSGSNEQFF; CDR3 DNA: TGTGCCAGCAGCTCCTTCGGGACTAGTGGGAGCAATGAGCAGTTCTTC
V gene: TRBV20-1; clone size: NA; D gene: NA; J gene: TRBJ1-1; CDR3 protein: CRATVRQGAFF; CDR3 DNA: TGCAGGGCTACTGTTAGACAAGGCGCTTTCTTT
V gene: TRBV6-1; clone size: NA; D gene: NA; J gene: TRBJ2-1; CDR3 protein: CASSERGVLNNEQFF; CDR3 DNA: TGTGCCAGCAGTGAAAGGGGCGTCCTGAACAATGAGCAGTTCTTC
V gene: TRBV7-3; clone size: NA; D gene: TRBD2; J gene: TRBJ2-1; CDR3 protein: CASSKKGLAGDNEQFF; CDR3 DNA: TGTGCCAGCAGCAAGAAGGGACTAGCGGGGGACAATGAGCAGTTCTTC
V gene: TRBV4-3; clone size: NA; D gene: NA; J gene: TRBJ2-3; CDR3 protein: CASSQASLITDTQYF; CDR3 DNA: TGCGCCAGCAGCCAAGCTAGCTTGATCACAGATACGCAGTATTTT
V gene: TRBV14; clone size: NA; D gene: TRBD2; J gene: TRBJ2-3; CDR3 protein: CASSWGTSGTTLHSTDTQYF; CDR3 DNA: TGTGCCAGCAGCTGGGGGACTAGCGGGACTACCCTACATAGCACAGATACGCAGTATTTT
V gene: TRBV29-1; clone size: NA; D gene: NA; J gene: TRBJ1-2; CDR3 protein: CSVELREAFYGYTF; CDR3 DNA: TGCAGCGTTGAATTGCGGGAGGCCTTCTATGGCTACACCTTC
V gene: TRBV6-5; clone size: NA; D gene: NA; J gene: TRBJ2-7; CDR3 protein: CASSFNRDMGYEQYF; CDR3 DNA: TGTGCCAGCAGCTTCAACAGGGATATGGGCTACGAGCAGTACTTC
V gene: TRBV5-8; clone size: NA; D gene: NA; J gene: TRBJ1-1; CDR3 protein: CASSFRRAGVGIAEAFF; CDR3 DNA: TGTGCCAGCAGCTTTCGCCGAGCAGGGGTCGGTATCGCTGAAGCTTTCTTT
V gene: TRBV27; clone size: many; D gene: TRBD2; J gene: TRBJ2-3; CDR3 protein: CASSLRPGRVTDTQYF; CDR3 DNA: TGTGCCAGCAGTTTACGGCCCGGGAGGGTCACAGATACGCAGTATTTT
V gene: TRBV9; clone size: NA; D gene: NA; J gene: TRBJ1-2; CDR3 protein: CASSVDANYGYTF; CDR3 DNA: TGTGCCAGCAGCGTTGACGCCAACTATGGCTACACCTTC
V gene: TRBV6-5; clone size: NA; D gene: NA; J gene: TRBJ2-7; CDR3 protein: CASSSATAGSYEQYF; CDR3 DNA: TGTGCCAGCAGTTCGGCGACGGCAGGGTCTTACGAGCAGTACTTC
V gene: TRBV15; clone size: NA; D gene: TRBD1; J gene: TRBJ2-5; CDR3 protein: CATSNSGQRFQETQYF; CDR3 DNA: TGTGCCACCAGCAACTCGGGACAGCGATTCCAAGAGACCCAGTACTTC
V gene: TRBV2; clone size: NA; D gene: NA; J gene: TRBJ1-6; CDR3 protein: CASSDLVSGTVRPPLHF; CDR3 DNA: TGTGCCAGCAGTGATCTGGTCTCCGGGACGGTGCGTCCTCCGCTCCACTTT
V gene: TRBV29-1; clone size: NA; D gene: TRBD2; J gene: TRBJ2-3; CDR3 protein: CSVEGTGGSGDTQYF; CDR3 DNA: TGCAGCGTTGAAGGAACGGGGGGGTCAGGAGATACGCAGTATTTT
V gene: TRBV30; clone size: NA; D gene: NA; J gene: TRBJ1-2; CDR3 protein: CAWRTGGNYGYTF; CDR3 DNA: TGTGCCTGGAGAACGGGAGGGAACTATGGCTACACCTTC
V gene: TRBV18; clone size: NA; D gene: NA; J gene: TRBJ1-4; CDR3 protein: CASSRSSPNEKLFF; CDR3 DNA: TGTGCCAGCTCACGATCCAGTCCTAATGAAAAACTGTTTTTT
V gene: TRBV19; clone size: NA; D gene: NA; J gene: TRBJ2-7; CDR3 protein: CASSLSTVTSYEQYF; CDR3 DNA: TGTGCCAGTAGCCTTTCCACCGTTACCTCCTACGAGCAGTACTTC
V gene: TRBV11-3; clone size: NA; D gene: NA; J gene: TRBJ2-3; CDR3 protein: CASSLDGGTVDTQYF; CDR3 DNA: TGTGCCAGCAGCTTAGATGGGGGGACGGTGGATACGCAGTATTTT
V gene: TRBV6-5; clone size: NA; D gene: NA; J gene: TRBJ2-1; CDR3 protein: CASNGWTITEGEQFF; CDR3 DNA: TGTGCCAGCAATGGCTGGACCATTACGGAGGGTGAGCAGTTCTTC
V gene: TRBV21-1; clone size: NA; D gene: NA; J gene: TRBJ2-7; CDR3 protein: CASRRGAGGVHTFSYEQYF; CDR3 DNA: TGTGCCAGCAGAAGGGGGGCAGGGGGCGTTCATACCTTTTCCTACGAGCAGTACTTC